This entry describes one T cell receptor (beta chain). The source of the sample is a study of shared clonotypes between healthy human individuals. The V segment lost 3 bases and the J segment 2 bases; nucleotides outside the gene matches: 7. The CDR3 has 16 amino acids. Looked up from germline, CDR1 is SEHNR and CDR2 is FQNEAQ (reference sequence). Execution of the assay was at deep level. Data came from immunoSEQ multiplex PCR; TCRdb stores just in-frame clones and leaves some out. In the table there are approximately 940,000 clones, 76% of which are singletons. This chain joins TRBV7-9 and TRBJ1-5; 7 bases are shared with TRBD1. This clonotype was sampled from a man between 18 and 29 years old in good health. The source material was memory CD4+ T cells sorted from blood. Stated subset: CD45RA-negative fraction. The CDR3 sequence: CASSFVGGRGNQPQHF. The DNA for the CDR3 is TGTGCCAGCAGCTTCGTAGGGGGCCGGGGCAATCAGCCCCAGCATTTT.